The rows below give T cell receptor beta chains drawn from one sample of a study of shared clonotypes between healthy human individuals. Measured with immunoSEQ multiplex PCR; TCRdb has only the in-frame clones, and not every one. The table records about 610,000 clones, roughly 97% of them present only once. Material for sequencing was naive CD4+ T cells sorted from blood. These receptors were collected from a woman under 40 in good health. Each CDR3 is given with its conserved first and last residue. The order of the fields is J gene, V gene, CDR3 protein.

TRBJ2-2 | TRBV2 | CASSGAGVTGELFF
TRBJ2-5 | TRBV18 | CASSPRAAGNQETQYF
TRBJ2-3 | TRBV5-1 | CASSAGTATDTQYF
TRBJ2-3 | TRBV9 | CASSVVGSDTQYF
TRBJ2-7 | TRBV28 | CASRLGLFSYEQYF
TRBJ1-5 | TRBV2 | CASKWKGAVNQPQHF
TRBJ1-5 | TRBV19 | CASSGAGLGVGNQPQHF
TRBJ2-1 | TRBV5-1 | CASTESGRAINEQFF
TRBJ1-2 | TRBV6-5 | CASSPGGGGYTF
TRBJ2-1 | TRBV19 | CASSMGTSGSNEQFF
TRBJ2-2 | TRBV10-2 | CASGGLTGANTGELFF
TRBJ2-7 | TRBV10-3 | CATTPRGADPYEQYF
TRBJ1-1 | TRBV11-2 | CASSLVRGRSNTEAFF
TRBJ1-5 | TRBV28 | CASTGTVRNQPQHF
TRBJ1-2 | TRBV28 | CASHKGTAFGYTF
TRBJ2-1 | TRBV13 | CASSLGYNEQFF
TRBJ2-7 | TRBV18 | CASSWGDDYEQYF
TRBJ2-1 | TRBV28 | CASSLFLAGMGNEQFF
TRBJ1-2 | TRBV11-1 | CASSAQSYGYTF
TRBJ2-7 | TRBV18 | CASSEQGRGSEQYF
TRBJ1-1 | TRBV5-1 | CASSWLGIMNTEAFF
TRBJ2-2 | TRBV7-6 | CASSLSSSGTTGELFF
TRBJ1-1 | TRBV5-6 | CASTGSDSRKNTEAFF
TRBJ2-1 | TRBV5-6 | CASRNRYNEQFF
TRBJ2-3 | TRBV7-2 | CASSPTGVTQYF
TRBJ2-5 | TRBV5-1 | CASRVSGSPQETQYF
TRBJ2-2 | TRBV5-1 | CASSFLDAQTGELFF
TRBJ1-5 | TRBV29-1 | CTRPIKGDSNQPQHF
TRBJ2-2 | TRBV11-2 | CASRVGLLNTGELFF
TRBJ1-5 | TRBV6-1 | CASSELGQGDQPQHF
TRBJ1-1 | TRBV6-6 | CASSYSAGGNTEAFF
TRBJ2-6 | TRBV2 | CASQNSGANVLTF
TRBJ1-2 | TRBV21-1 | CASSKEWERRTGRGGYTF